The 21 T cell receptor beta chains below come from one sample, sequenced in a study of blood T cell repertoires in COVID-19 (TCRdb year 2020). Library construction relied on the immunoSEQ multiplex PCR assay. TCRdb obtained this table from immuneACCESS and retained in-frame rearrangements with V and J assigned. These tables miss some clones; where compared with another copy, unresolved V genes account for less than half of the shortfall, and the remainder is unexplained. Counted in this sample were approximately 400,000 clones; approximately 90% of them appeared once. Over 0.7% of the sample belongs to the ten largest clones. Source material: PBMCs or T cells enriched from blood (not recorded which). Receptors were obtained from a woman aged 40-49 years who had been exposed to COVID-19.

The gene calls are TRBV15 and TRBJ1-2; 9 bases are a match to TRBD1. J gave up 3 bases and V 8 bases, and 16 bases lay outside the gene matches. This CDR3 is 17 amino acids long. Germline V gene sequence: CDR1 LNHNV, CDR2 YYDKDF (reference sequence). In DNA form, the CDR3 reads TGTGCCACCTCTCTGAGGGGACAGGGAAAGTTCGACTATGGCTACACCTTC. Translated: CATSLRGQGKFDYGYTF.

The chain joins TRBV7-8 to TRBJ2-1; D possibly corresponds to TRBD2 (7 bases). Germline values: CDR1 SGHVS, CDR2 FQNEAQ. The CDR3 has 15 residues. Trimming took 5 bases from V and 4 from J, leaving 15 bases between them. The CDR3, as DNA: TGTGCCAGCAGCGTCAGAGGGGGGGGGTACAATGAGCAGTTCTTC. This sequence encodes CASSVRGGGYNEQFF.

CDR3 nucleotides: TGTGCCAGTAGTATAGACTCCGGGACAGGGGAGACCCAGTACTTC. Residues: CASSIDSGTGETQYF. The chain uses TRBV19 and TRBJ2-5, with 9 nucleotides matching TRBD1. This CDR3 comprises 15 residues. V lost 0 bases, J lost 5 bases, and 4 bases stayed unmatched. Germline V gives CDR1 LNHDA, CDR2 SQIVND (reference sequence).

CDR3 coding DNA: TGTGCCACCACTAATGACAATGAGCAGTTCTTC. This encodes CATTNDNEQFF. The chain joins TRBV7-3 to TRBJ2-1; D unclear. The germline gives CDR1 SGHTA, CDR2 FQGTGA. Deletions cut 10 bases from V and 5 bases from J, with 9 bases between. The CDR3 totals 11 residues.

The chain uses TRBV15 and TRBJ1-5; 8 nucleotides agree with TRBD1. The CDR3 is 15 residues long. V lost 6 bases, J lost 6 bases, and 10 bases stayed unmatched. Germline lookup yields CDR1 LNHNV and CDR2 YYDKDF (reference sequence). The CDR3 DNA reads TGTGCCACCAGTACAGGGGGATTCGAGGGTCAGCCCCAGCATTTT. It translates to CATSTGGFEGQPQHF.

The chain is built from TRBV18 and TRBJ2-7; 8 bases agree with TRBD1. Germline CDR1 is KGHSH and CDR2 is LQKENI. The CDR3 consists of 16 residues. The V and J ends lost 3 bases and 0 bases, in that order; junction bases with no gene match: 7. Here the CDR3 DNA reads TGTGCCAGCTCACCCCCTAGGACAGGGAGCTCCTACGAGCAGTACTTC. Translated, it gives CASSPPRTGSSYEQYF.

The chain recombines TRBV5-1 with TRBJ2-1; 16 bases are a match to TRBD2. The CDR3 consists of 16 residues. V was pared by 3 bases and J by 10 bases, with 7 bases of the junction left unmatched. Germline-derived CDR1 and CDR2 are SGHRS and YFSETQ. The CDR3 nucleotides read TGCGCCAGCAGCTACTCGGGACTAGCGGGGGGGCACGAGCAGTTCTTC. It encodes CASSYSGLAGGHEQFF.

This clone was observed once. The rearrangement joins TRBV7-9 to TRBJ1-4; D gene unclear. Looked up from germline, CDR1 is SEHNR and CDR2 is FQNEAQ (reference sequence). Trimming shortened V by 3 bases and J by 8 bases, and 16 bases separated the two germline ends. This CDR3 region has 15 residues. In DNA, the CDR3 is TGTGCCAGCAGCTTTCCAGGCCGAGTTAAGGAAAAACTGTTTTTT. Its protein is CASSFPGRVKEKLFF.

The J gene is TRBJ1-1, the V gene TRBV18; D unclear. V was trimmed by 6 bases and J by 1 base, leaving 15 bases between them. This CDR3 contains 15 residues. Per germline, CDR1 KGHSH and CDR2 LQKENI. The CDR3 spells CASSPNTAPNTEAFF. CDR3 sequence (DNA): TGTGCCAGCTCGCCAAACACAGCTCCGAACACTGAAGCTTTCTTT. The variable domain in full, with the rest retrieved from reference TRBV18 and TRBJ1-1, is NAGVMQNPRHLVRRRGQEARLRCSPMKGHSHVYWYRQLPEEGLKFMVYLQKENIIDESGMPKERFSAEFPKEGPSILRIQQVVRGDSAAYFCASSPNTAPNTEAFFGQGTRLTVV.

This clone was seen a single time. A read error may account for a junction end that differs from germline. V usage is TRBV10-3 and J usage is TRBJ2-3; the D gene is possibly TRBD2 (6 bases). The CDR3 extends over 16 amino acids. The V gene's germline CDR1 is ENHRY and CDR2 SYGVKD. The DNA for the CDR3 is TGTGCCATCAGTGGGGGCGGACCTGTCGGGGGACCTACGGAGTATTTT. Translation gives CAISGGGPVGGPTEYF.

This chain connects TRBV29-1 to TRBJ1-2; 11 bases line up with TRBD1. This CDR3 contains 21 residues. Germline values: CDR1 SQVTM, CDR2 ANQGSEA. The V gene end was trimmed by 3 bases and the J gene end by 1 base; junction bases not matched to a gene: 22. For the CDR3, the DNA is TGCAGCGTTGAGATTGATGGCCAGGGGCCCGGACAGGGGGCATTTAACTATGGCTACACCTTC. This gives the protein CSVEIDGQGPGQGAFNYGYTF.

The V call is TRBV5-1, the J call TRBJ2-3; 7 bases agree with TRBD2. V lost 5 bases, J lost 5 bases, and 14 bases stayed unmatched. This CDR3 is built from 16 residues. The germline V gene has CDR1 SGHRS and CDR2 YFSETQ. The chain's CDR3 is CASSIYGAGVGDTQYF. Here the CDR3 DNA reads TGCGCCAGCAGTATCTACGGGGCGGGGGTAGGAGATACGCAGTATTTT.

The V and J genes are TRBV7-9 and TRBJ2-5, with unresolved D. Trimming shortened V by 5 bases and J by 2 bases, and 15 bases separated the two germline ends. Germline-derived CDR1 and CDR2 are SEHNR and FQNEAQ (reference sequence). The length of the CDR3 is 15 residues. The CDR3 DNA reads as TGTGCCAGCAGCCGCCCTGGGCAGTCTCAAGAGACCCAGTACTTC. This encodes CASSRPGQSQETQYF.

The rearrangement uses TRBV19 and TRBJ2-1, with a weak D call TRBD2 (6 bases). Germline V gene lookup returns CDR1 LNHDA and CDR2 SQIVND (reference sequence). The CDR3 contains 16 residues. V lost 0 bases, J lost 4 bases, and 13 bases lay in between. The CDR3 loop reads CASSIDRRRVYNEQFF. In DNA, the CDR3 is TGTGCCAGTAGTATAGATCGGAGGAGGGTTTACAATGAGCAGTTCTTC. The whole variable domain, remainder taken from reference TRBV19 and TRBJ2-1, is DGGITQSPKYLFRKEGQNVTLSCEQNLNHDAMYWYRQDPGQGLRLIYYSQIVNDFQKGDIAEGYSVSREKKESFPLTVTSAQKNPTAFYLCASSIDRRRVYNEQFFGPGTRLTVL.

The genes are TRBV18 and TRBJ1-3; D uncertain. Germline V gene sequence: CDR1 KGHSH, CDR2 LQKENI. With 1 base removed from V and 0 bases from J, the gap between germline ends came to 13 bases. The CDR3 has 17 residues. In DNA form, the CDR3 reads TGTGCCAGCTCACCACGGTTGCAGGCAAACTCTGGAAACACCATATATTTT. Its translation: CASSPRLQANSGNTIYF.

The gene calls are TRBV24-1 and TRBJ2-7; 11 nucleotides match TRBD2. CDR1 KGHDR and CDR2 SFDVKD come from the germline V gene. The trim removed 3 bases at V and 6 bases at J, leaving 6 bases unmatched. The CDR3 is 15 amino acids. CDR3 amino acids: CATSDHSSGRREQYF. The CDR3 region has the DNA TGTGCCACCAGTGATCATTCTAGCGGGAGGCGCGAGCAGTACTTC.

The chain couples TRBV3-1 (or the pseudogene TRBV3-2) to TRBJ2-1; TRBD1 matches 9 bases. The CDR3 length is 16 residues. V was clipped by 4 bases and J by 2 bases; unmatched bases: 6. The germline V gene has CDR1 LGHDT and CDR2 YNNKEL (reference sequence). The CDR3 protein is CASSPGQGGTYNEQFF. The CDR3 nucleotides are TGTGCCAGCAGCCCGGGACAGGGAGGGACCTACAATGAGCAGTTCTTC.

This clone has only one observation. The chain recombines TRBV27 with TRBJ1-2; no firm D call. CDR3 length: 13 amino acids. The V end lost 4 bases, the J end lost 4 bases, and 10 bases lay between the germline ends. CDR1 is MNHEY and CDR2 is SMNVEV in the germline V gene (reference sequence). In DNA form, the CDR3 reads TGTGCCAGCAGTTCCCACCAGCGCTATGGCTACACCTTC. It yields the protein CASSSHQRYGYTF.

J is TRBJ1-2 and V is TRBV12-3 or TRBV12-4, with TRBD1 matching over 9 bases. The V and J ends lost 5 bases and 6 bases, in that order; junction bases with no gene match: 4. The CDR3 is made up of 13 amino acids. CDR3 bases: TGTGCCAGCAGTACTACAGGGGGCGATGGCTACACCTTC. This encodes CASSTTGGDGYTF.

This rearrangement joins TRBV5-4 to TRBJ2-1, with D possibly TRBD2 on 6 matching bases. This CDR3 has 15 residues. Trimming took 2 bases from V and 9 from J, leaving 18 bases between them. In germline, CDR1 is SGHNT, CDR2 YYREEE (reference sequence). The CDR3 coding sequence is TGTGCCAGCAGCTTTAGACTAGACCATAGGGGTGAGCAGTTCTTC. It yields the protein CASSFRLDHRGEQFF.

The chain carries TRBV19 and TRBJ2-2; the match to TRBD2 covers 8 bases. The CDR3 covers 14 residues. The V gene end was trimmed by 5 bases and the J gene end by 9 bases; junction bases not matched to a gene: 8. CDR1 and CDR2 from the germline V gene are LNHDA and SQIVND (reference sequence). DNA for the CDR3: TGTGCCAGTAGTTCCAGCGGGAGATTTCGGGAGCTGTTTTTT. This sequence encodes CASSSSGRFRELFF.